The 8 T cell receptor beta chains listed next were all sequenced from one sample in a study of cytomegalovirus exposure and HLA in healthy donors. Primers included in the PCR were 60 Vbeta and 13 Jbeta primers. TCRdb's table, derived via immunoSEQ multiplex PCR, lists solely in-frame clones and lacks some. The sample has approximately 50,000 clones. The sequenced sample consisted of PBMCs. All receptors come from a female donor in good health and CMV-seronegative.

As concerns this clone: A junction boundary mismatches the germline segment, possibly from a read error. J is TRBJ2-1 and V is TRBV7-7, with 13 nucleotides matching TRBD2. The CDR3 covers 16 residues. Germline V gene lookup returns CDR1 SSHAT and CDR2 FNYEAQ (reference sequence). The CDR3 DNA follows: TGTGCTAGCAGCTCCGGGACTAGCGGGATACTAAATGAGCAGTTCTTC. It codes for CASSSGTSGILNEQFF.

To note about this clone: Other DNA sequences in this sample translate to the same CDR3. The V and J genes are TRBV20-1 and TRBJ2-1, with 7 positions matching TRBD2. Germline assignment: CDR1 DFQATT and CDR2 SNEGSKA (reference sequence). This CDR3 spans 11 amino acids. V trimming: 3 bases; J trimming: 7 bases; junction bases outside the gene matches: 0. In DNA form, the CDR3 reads TGCAGTGCTAGCGGGGGGAATGAGCAGTTCTTC. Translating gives CSASGGNEQFF.

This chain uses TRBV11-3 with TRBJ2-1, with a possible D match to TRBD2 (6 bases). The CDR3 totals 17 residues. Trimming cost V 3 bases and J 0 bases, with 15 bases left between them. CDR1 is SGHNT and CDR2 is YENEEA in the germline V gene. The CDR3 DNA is TGTGCCAGCAGCTTTTCGTTGCGGAGGGCCTCCTACAATGAGCAGTTCTTC. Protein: CASSFSLRRASYNEQFF. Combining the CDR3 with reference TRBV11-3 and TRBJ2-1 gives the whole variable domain EAGVVQSPRYKIIEKKQPVAFWCNPISGHNTLYWYLQNLGQGPELLIRYENEEAVDDSQLPKDRFSAERLKGVDSTLKIQPAELGDSAVYLCASSFSLRRASYNEQFFGPGTRLTVL.

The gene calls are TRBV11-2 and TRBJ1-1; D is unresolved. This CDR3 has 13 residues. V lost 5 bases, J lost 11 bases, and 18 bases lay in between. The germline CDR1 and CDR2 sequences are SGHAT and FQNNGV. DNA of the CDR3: TGTGCCAGCAGCGCAAACTCCGGGAATCGGGCTTTCTTT. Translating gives CASSANSGNRAFF.

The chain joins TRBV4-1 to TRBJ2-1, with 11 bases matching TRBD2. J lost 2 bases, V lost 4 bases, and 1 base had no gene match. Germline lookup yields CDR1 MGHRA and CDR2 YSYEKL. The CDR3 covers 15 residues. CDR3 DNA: TGCGCCAGCAGCCTGACTAGCGGGGCCTACAATGAGCAGTTCTTC. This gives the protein CASSLTSGAYNEQFF.

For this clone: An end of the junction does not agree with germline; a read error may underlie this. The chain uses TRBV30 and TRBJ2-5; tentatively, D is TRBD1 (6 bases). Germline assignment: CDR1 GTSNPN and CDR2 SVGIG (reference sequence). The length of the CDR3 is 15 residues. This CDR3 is CAWSVSGTNWENQYF. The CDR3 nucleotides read TGTGCCTGGAGTGTTTCCGGGACAAATTGGGAGAACCAGTACTTC.

As DNA, the CDR3 is TGTGCCAGCAGCATTTTTTCCGGGACTAGAGGTCACTACGAGCAGTACTTC. Amino acid sequence: CASSIFSGTRGHYEQYF. This chain joins TRBV7-9 and TRBJ2-7; 8 bases match TRBD2. Germline CDR1 reads SEHNR; CDR2 reads FQNEAQ (reference sequence). Trimming removed 5 bases from V and 3 bases from J; junction bases left unmatched: 15. This CDR3 has 17 residues. Full variable domain (rest looked up from reference TRBV7-9 and TRBJ2-7): DTGVSQNPRHKITKRGQNVTFRCDPISEHNRLYWYRQTLGQGPEFLTYFQNEAQLEKSRLLSDRFSAERPKGSFSTLEIQRTEQGDSAMYLCASSIFSGTRGHYEQYFGPGTRLTVT.

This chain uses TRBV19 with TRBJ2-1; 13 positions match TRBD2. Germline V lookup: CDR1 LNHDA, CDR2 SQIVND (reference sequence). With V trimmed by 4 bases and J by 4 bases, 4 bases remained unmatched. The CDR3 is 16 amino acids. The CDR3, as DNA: TGTGCCAGTAGTAGGGGACTAGCGGGACGTTACAATGAGCAGTTCTTC. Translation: CASSRGLAGRYNEQFF.